Shown below are 31 T cell receptor beta chains from a single sample sequenced in a study of T cells and copy number aberrations in small-cell lung cancer. Here immunoSEQ multiplex PCR was the method, and the copy in TCRdb shows in-frame clones only, minus some. This sample yields fewer than 9,500 clones, of which 82% are seen a single time; 4.6% belongs to the top ten. Sequenced input: normal tissue next to the tumor. The receptors derive from a woman aged 50 to 65 with small cell lung cancer.

V gene TRBV5-1 combines with J gene TRBJ1-1; D remains unclear. Germline assignment: CDR1 SGHRS and CDR2 YFSETQ. V lost 5 bases and J 1 base, leaving 12 bases between the germline ends. CDR3 length: 14 amino acids. The DNA of the CDR3 is TGCGCCAGCAGTCAGTTCGGACCGAACACTGAAGCTTTCTTT. This translates into CASSQFGPNTEAFF.

This clone is labeled medium-sized (0.01 to 0.1%). The genes are TRBV6-5 and TRBJ1-2; TRBD1 matches 7 bases. The CDR3 totals 15 residues. Germline V gene data show CDR1 as MNHEY and CDR2 as SVGAGI. Losses at the gene ends were 3 bases for V and 0 bases for J; bases not matched to a gene: 4. The DNA for the CDR3 is TGTGCCAGCAGTTATACGACAGGGACTAACTATGGCTACACCTTC. Its translation is CASSYTTGTNYGYTF.

This clone qualifies as large. The chain combines TRBV5-1 with TRBJ2-2, with a weak D call TRBD2 (6 bases). The CDR3 covers 15 residues. CDR1 SGHRS and CDR2 YFSETQ come from the germline V gene. Trimming left V 0 bases short and J 7 bases short, with 13 bases between. The DNA of the CDR3 is TGCGCCAGCAGCTTGGACGGGAGAAACGGCGGGGAGCTGTTTTTT. It translates to CASSLDGRNGGELFF.

V is TRBV5-1 and J is TRBJ1-2; 8 nucleotides agree with TRBD1. Unmatched junction bases numbered 2, after V lost 4 bases and J lost 0 bases. The CDR3 has 14 amino acids. Germline CDR1 is SGHRS and CDR2 is YFSETQ. The CDR3 bases are TGCGCCAGCAGCCCGACAGGGGCTAACTATGGCTACACCTTC. This codes for CASSPTGANYGYTF.

The chain is built from TRBV2 and TRBJ2-7, with 9 positions matching TRBD1. The CDR3 is 13 residues long. The V and J ends lost 7 bases and 5 bases, in that order; junction bases with no gene match: 6. Germline V CDR1 and CDR2: SNHLY, FYNNEI. Written as DNA, the CDR3 is TGTGCCAGCAACAGGGGGCGGGAAGACGAGCAGTACTTC. Translating it yields CASNRGREDEQYF.

The CDR3 DNA follows: TGTGCCAGCAGTTATTCCCGGGGGACCCAGTACTTC. Translated: CASSYSRGTQYF. This rearrangement joins TRBV6-1 to TRBJ2-5; maybe TRBD2 (5 bases). The CDR3 length is 12 residues. V gave up 5 bases and J gave up 7 bases, with 11 bases separating them. The germline CDR1 and CDR2 sequences are MNHNS and SASEGT.

The rearrangement links TRBV29-1 to TRBJ1-1; no clear D. Trimming removed 4 bases at V and 1 base at J, with 10 bases between. This CDR3 has 13 amino acids. CDR1 is SQVTM and CDR2 is ANQGSEA in the germline V gene. CDR3 in amino acids: CSVVVQTNTEAFF. The CDR3 DNA reads as TGCAGCGTTGTGGTACAGACGAACACTGAAGCTTTCTTT.

This chain links TRBV6-5 with TRBJ1-1; D is perhaps TRBD1 (5 bases). V was cut by 7 bases and J by 0 bases, with 12 bases left in between. Per the germline V gene, CDR1 is MNHEY and CDR2 is SVGAGI. CDR3 length: 14 residues. CDR3 bases: TGTGCCAGCAATAGGGGACCCTTGAACACTGAAGCTTTCTTT. Translated, it gives CASNRGPLNTEAFF.

Written as DNA, the CDR3 is TGTGCCAGCAGCGTAGACGGGCGATTGGTCGGCGGCTACACCTTC. Translation: CASSVDGRLVGGYTF. The gene calls are TRBV9 and TRBJ1-2; D is ambiguous. Germline V gene data show CDR1 as SGDLS and CDR2 as YYNGEE. This CDR3 contains 15 residues. V lost 0 bases and J 8 bases, leaving 17 bases between the germline ends. The variable domain in full, completed from reference TRBV9 and TRBJ1-2, reads DSGVTQTPKHLITATGQRVTLRCSPRSGDLSVYWYQQSLDQGLQFLIQYYNGEERAKGNILERFSAQQFPDLHSELNLSSLELGDSALYFCASSVDGRLVGGYTFGSGTRLTVV.

CDR3 DNA sequence: TGCAGCGTTGAAAGGCAGGTTCCAGATACGCAGTATTTT. Translation gives CSVERQVPDTQYF. The chain joins TRBV29-1 to TRBJ2-3; the D is unclear. Trimming stripped 2 bases from V and 4 bases from J, with 10 bases between. CDR3 length: 13 amino acids. Germline V CDR1 and CDR2: SQVTM, ANQGSEA.

The V gene is TRBV5-4, the J gene TRBJ1-2; D is possibly TRBD1 (5 bases). V was clipped by 0 bases and J by 5 bases, with 20 bases between them. The length of the CDR3 is 17 residues. The V gene's germline CDR1 is SGHNT and CDR2 YYREEE (reference sequence). As DNA, the CDR3 is TGTGCCAGCAGCTTGGGTTCTCGGTCAGGGCTGATTTATGGCTACACCTTC. Translation gives CASSLGSRSGLIYGYTF.

The rearrangement links TRBV9 to TRBJ1-2; a weak D match, TRBD1 (5 bases). Trimming took 0 bases from V and 5 from J, leaving 8 bases between them. The CDR3 length is 13 residues. Per germline, CDR1 SGDLS and CDR2 YYNGEE. CDR3 bases: TGTGCCAGCAGCGTAGACGGGGGGTATGGCTACACCTTC. Translation gives CASSVDGGYGYTF.

This sequence joins TRBV6-6 and TRBJ1-4, with 9 bases matching TRBD1. The CDR3 covers 15 residues. Trimming cost V 5 bases and J 7 bases; bases outside gene matches: 8. Germline-derived CDR1 and CDR2 are MNHNY and SVGAGI (reference sequence). Here the CDR3 reads CASSDEDRGPEKLFF. DNA of the CDR3: TGTGCCAGCAGTGACGAGGACAGGGGTCCTGAAAAACTGTTTTTT.

This clone is termed large. This chain uses TRBV7-8 with TRBJ2-2; D is uncertain. The CDR3 loop spans 12 amino acids. Germline V gene lookup returns CDR1 SGHVS and CDR2 FQNEAQ. Between the trimmed V and J ends, which lost 3 bases and 6 bases, there was a span of 5 bases. CDR3 in DNA: TGTGCCAGCAGCTTTTCGGCCGGGGAGCTGTTTTTT. Encoded protein: CASSFSAGELFF.

The chain combines TRBV10-3 with TRBJ2-1, with 10 bases identical to TRBD2. J lost 8 bases, V lost 5 bases, and 9 bases had no gene match. CDR1 and CDR2 from the germline V gene are ENHRY and SYGVKD. The CDR3 consists of 15 residues. This chain's CDR3 is CAISQTSGIFDEQFF. Here the CDR3 DNA reads TGTGCCATCAGTCAAACTAGCGGGATCTTCGATGAGCAGTTCTTC.

The chain couples TRBV11-2 to TRBJ1-1; weak D call: TRBD1 (5 bases). V was clipped by 5 bases and J by 0 bases, with 13 bases between them. The germline CDR1 and CDR2 sequences are SGHAT and FQNNGV. The CDR3 is 15 residues long. The CDR3 spells CASSQTDKLNTEAFF. Here the CDR3 DNA reads TGTGCCAGCAGCCAAACGGACAAACTGAACACTGAAGCTTTCTTT.

The chain employs TRBV5-1 and TRBJ1-5, with D unclear. The CDR3 sequence is 13 residues long. In germline, CDR1 is SGHRS, CDR2 YFSETQ. V lost 4 bases, J lost 5 bases, and 10 bases lay in between. CDR3 DNA sequence: TGCGCCAGCAGCAAGGATAGGGATCAGCCCCAGCATTTT. Translation gives CASSKDRDQPQHF. Filled out from reference TRBV5-1 and TRBJ1-5, the complete variable domain reads KAGVTQTPRYLIKTRGQQVTLSCSPISGHRSVSWYQQTPGQGLQFLFEYFSETQRNKGNFPGRFSGRQFSNSRSEMNVSTLELGDSALYLCASSKDRDQPQHFGDGTRLSIL.

The CDR3 protein is CASSDSEYNEQFF. The CDR3 nucleotides read TGTGCCAGCAGTGACTCTGAGTACAATGAGCAGTTCTTC. The genes are TRBV6-4 and TRBJ2-1; D gene uncertain. The V gene lost 0 bases and the J gene lost 4 bases, with 4 bases spanning the gap. The CDR3 sequence is 13 residues long. Germline lookup yields CDR1 MRHNA and CDR2 SNTAGT.

V is TRBV7-6 and J is TRBJ2-7, with 12 bases fitting TRBD2. In germline, CDR1 is SGHVS, CDR2 FNYEAQ. The CDR3 sequence is 15 residues long. The V segment lost 5 bases and the J segment 6 bases; nucleotides outside the gene matches: 8. The CDR3 nucleotides read TGTGCCAGCAGCCCCCTAGCGGGAGGGGGTAGCGAGCAGTACTTC. It translates to CASSPLAGGGSEQYF.

V is TRBV14 and J is TRBJ1-2; a weak D match, TRBD1 (6 bases). The CDR3 extends over 14 amino acids. Trimming shortened V by 5 bases and J by 6 bases, and 16 bases separated the two germline ends. From germline, CDR1 is SGHDN and CDR2 FVKESK. DNA of the CDR3: TGTGCCAGCAGCTTAATCCCAGGGGTGGATGGCTACACCTTC. It translates to CASSLIPGVDGYTF.

This clone came up a few times. The chain is built from TRBV2 and TRBJ2-1, with 9 bases matching TRBD2. The germline CDR1 and CDR2 sequences are SNHLY and FYNNEI. Trimming at V came to 2 bases and at J to 8 bases, leaving 13 bases not matched to a gene. The CDR3 has 17 amino acids. CDR3 DNA sequence: TGTGCCAGCAGTGAAAGCGTCCTGTCTAGCGGGAACGATGAGCAGTTCTTC. It translates to CASSESVLSSGNDEQFF. The whole variable domain, remainder taken from reference TRBV2 and TRBJ2-1, is EPEVTQTPSHQVTQMGQEVILRCVPISNHLYFYWYRQILGQKVEFLVSFYNNEISEKSEIFDDQFSVERPDGSNFTLKIRSTKLEDSAMYFCASSESVLSSGNDEQFFGPGTRLTVL.

V is TRBV4-1 and J is TRBJ2-2, with 7 nucleotides matching TRBD1. Germline CDR1 reads MGHRA; CDR2 reads YSYEKL. The CDR3 spans 15 residues. Trimming took 3 bases from V and 1 from J; bases not matched to a gene: 2. CDR3 region: CASSQRTGNTGELFF. CDR3 nucleotide sequence: TGCGCCAGCAGCCAGCGGACAGGGAACACCGGGGAGCTGTTTTTT.

This sequence joins TRBV10-3 and TRBJ2-1, with a possible D match to TRBD1 (6 bases). Germline lookup yields CDR1 ENHRY and CDR2 SYGVKD. V lost 2 bases to trimming and J lost 6 bases, with 11 bases between them. The CDR3 has 14 residues. CDR3 region: CAISENRESNEQFF. CDR3 coding DNA: TGTGCCATCAGTGAGAACAGGGAGAGCAATGAGCAGTTCTTC.

V and J are TRBV11-2 and TRBJ2-7; D is undetermined. Trimming took 0 bases from V and 3 from J, leaving 18 bases between them. CDR1 and CDR2 from the germline V gene are SGHAT and FQNNGV. This CDR3 is built from 17 residues. The CDR3 is CASSLDGRASWDYEQYF. As DNA, the CDR3 is TGTGCCAGCAGCTTAGATGGTAGGGCTTCCTGGGACTACGAGCAGTACTTC.

The V and J genes are TRBV19 and TRBJ2-7, with D perhaps given as TRBD1 or TRBD2 (5 bases each). Germline V CDR1 and CDR2: LNHDA, SQIVND (reference sequence). This CDR3 has 18 amino acids. Trimming stripped 3 bases from V and 4 bases from J, with 25 bases between. The chain's CDR3 is CASSISGTSPAVRYEQYF. CDR3 sequence (DNA): TGTGCCAGTAGTATTAGTGGGACCTCACCCGCCGTCAGGTACGAGCAGTACTTC.

The chain links TRBV5-1 to TRBJ1-5; D ambiguous. Trimming shortened V by 5 bases and J by 6 bases, and 12 bases separated the two germline ends. The CDR3 extends over 13 amino acids. Germline-derived CDR1 and CDR2 are SGHRS and YFSETQ. The CDR3 DNA follows: TGCGCCAGCAGTCCCTACGTTGGTCAGCCCCAGCATTTT. This translates into CASSPYVGQPQHF.

V is TRBV19 and J is TRBJ2-2, with 11 positions matching TRBD1. Germline trimming cut 5 bases from V and 9 bases from J; bases unmatched to any gene: 8. Germline V gene data show CDR1 as LNHDA and CDR2 as SQIVND (reference sequence). This CDR3 is 15 amino acids long. The CDR3 loop is CASSAGQGEFRELFF. The DNA of the CDR3 is TGTGCCAGTAGTGCGGGACAGGGGGAGTTCAGGGAGCTGTTTTTT. The whole variable domain, filled in from reference TRBV19 and TRBJ2-2, reads DGGITQSPKYLFRKEGQNVTLSCEQNLNHDAMYWYRQDPGQGLRLIYYSQIVNDFQKGDIAEGYSVSREKKESFPLTVTSAQKNPTAFYLCASSAGQGEFRELFFGEGSRLTVL.

V and J are TRBV18 and TRBJ1-5; maybe TRBD1 (5 bases). Trimming cost V 3 bases and J 0 bases, with 12 bases left between them. Germline CDR1 KGHSH, CDR2 LQKENI. The CDR3 extends over 16 amino acids. The DNA for the CDR3 is TGTGCCAGCTCACCCCGGGGCGACTATAGCAATCAGCCCCAGCATTTT. Protein sequence: CASSPRGDYSNQPQHF.

CDR3 nucleotide sequence: TGTGCCTGGAGTGCTGGGGGCCTGGTGGCTTTCTTT. Translated, it gives CAWSAGGLVAFF. The chain combines TRBV30 with TRBJ1-1, with D perhaps matching TRBD1 (6 bases). This CDR3 region has 12 residues. CDR1 is GTSNPN and CDR2 is SVGIG in the germline V gene (reference sequence). V was trimmed by 1 base and J by 11 bases, leaving 14 bases between them.

This rearrangement joins TRBV5-1 to TRBJ2-7; 8 bases are a match to TRBD1. Per germline, CDR1 SGHRS and CDR2 YFSETQ. CDR3 size: 16 residues. The V gene end was trimmed by 2 bases and the J gene end by 2 bases; junction bases not matched to a gene: 9. The CDR3 DNA follows: TGCGCCAGCAGCTTATATGGACAGGGAGGCCCCTACGAGCAGTACTTC. Encoded protein: CASSLYGQGGPYEQYF.

The rearrangement joins TRBV28 to TRBJ1-5; 8 bases map to TRBD1. V shed 8 bases, J shed 9 bases, and the junction held 15 bases outside the gene matches. Germline V CDR1 and CDR2: MDHEN, SYDVKM. The CDR3 has 15 residues. Written as DNA, the CDR3 is TGTGCCAGCTTCAATCAGGGGGCTATAATTTCGCCCCAGCATTTT. This sequence encodes CASFNQGAIISPQHF.